This is a list of T cell receptor beta chains from one sample in a study of technical replicates of blood from several donors. Using immunoSEQ multiplex PCR, the repertoire was profiled, and TCRdb retains in-frame clones only, with some absent. Found here are more than 15,000 clones, more than 75% of them singletons; the top ten hold 10% to 15%. The sample consisted of PBMCs. The origin of the receptors is a human donor in good health. The CDR3 runs from the conserved cysteine through the conserved F or W. The order of the fields is CDR3 protein, CDR3 DNA, J gene, clone size, D gene, V gene. The D gene is left open where the match is weak. Clone size, where shown, is once, few, many, or a class for clones that have expanded.

cdr3_aa: CASSPRTAVSREQYF; cdr3_nt: TGTGCCAGCAGTCCCCGGACAGCCGTTTCTCGCGAGCAGTACTTC; j_call: TRBJ2-7; clone_size: -; d_call: -; v_call: TRBV6-1
cdr3_aa: CATSRDIVDRAPQHF; cdr3_nt: TGTGCCACCAGCAGAGACATCGTCGACAGGGCGCCCCAGCATTTT; j_call: TRBJ1-5; clone_size: -; d_call: TRBD1; v_call: TRBV15
cdr3_aa: CASSYEQGSTEAFF; cdr3_nt: TGTGCCAGCAGTTACGAGCAGGGGAGCACTGAAGCTTTCTTT; j_call: TRBJ1-1; clone_size: -; d_call: -; v_call: TRBV6-6
cdr3_aa: CASSIARTSSYNEQFF; cdr3_nt: TGTGCCAGTAGTATAGCTAGGACTAGCAGCTACAATGAGCAGTTCTTC; j_call: TRBJ2-1; clone_size: -; d_call: TRBD2; v_call: TRBV19
cdr3_aa: CASSVAGHGTYEQYF; cdr3_nt: TGTGCCAGCAGCGTAGCTGGACACGGAACCTACGAGCAGTACTTC; j_call: TRBJ2-7; clone_size: once; d_call: -; v_call: TRBV9
cdr3_aa: CASSQNPGLAASPQETQYF; cdr3_nt: TGCGCCAGCAGCCAAAATCCGGGACTAGCGGCTTCACCTCAAGAGACCCAGTACTTC; j_call: TRBJ2-5; clone_size: -; d_call: TRBD2; v_call: TRBV4-1
cdr3_aa: CASSSGIAIYF; cdr3_nt: TGTGCCAGCAGTTCCGGGATAGCCATATATTTT; j_call: TRBJ1-3; clone_size: -; d_call: -; v_call: TRBV28
cdr3_aa: CAWSVTGSGNTIYF; cdr3_nt: TGTGCCTGGAGTGTAACAGGCTCTGGAAACACCATATATTTT; j_call: TRBJ1-3; clone_size: once; d_call: -; v_call: TRBV30
cdr3_aa: CASSVTTGDTEAFF; cdr3_nt: TGCGCCAGCAGCGTTACTACAGGGGACACTGAAGCTTTCTTT; j_call: TRBJ1-1; clone_size: -; d_call: TRBD1; v_call: TRBV5-1
cdr3_aa: CASSLAGTMGEQYF; cdr3_nt: TGTGCCAGCAGCTTGGCGGGGACAATGGGCGAGCAGTACTTC; j_call: TRBJ2-7; clone_size: -; d_call: -; v_call: TRBV5-5
cdr3_aa: CASSEVGEQYF; cdr3_nt: TGTGCCAGCAGTGAGGTCGGCGAGCAGTACTTC; j_call: TRBJ2-7; clone_size: -; d_call: -; v_call: TRBV2
cdr3_aa: CASSLAGATDTQYF; cdr3_nt: TGTGCCAGCAGCTTAGCGGGGGCCACAGATACGCAGTATTTT; j_call: TRBJ2-3; clone_size: -; d_call: -; v_call: TRBV7-2
cdr3_aa: CASSSAGAGVYGYTF; cdr3_nt: TGTGCCAGCAGCTCCGCGGGGGCGGGGGTATATGGCTACACCTTC; j_call: TRBJ1-2; clone_size: -; d_call: -; v_call: TRBV6-5
cdr3_aa: CASSQDPGTTDMEQFF; cdr3_nt: TGCGCCAGCAGCCAAGATCCGGGGACTACCGACATGGAGCAGTTCTTC; j_call: TRBJ2-1; clone_size: -; d_call: TRBD2; v_call: TRBV4-1
cdr3_aa: CASSARGTSAILQYF; cdr3_nt: TGTGCCAGCAGTGCGAGGGGGACTAGCGCGATATTGCAGTACTTC; j_call: TRBJ2-7; clone_size: -; d_call: TRBD2; v_call: TRBV2
cdr3_aa: CASSSQGENTGELFF; cdr3_nt: TGTGCCAGCAGCTCACAGGGGGAGAACACCGGGGAGCTGTTTTTT; j_call: TRBJ2-2; clone_size: -; d_call: TRBD1; v_call: TRBV7-3
cdr3_aa: CASRRSYEQYF; cdr3_nt: TGTGCCAGCAGGCGCTCCTACGAGCAGTACTTC; j_call: TRBJ2-7; clone_size: once; d_call: -; v_call: TRBV6-1
cdr3_aa: CASSEFGPGTEINQPQHF; cdr3_nt: TGCGCCAGCAGTGAGTTCGGGCCCGGGACAGAAATCAATCAGCCCCAGCATTTT; j_call: TRBJ1-5; clone_size: -; d_call: TRBD1; v_call: TRBV10-2
cdr3_aa: CASEGTPGGTDTQYF; cdr3_nt: TGCGCCAGCGAGGGGACTCCCGGAGGCACAGATACGCAGTATTTT; j_call: TRBJ2-3; clone_size: -; d_call: -; v_call: TRBV5-1
cdr3_aa: CASSPLFISTEAFF; cdr3_nt: TGTGCCAGCTCACCACTGTTTATCAGCACTGAAGCTTTCTTT; j_call: TRBJ1-1; clone_size: once; d_call: -; v_call: TRBV18
cdr3_aa: CASSPGTATNEKLFF; cdr3_nt: TGTGCCAGCAGTCCCGGGACAGCAACTAATGAAAAACTGTTTTTT; j_call: TRBJ1-4; clone_size: -; d_call: TRBD1; v_call: TRBV28
cdr3_aa: CASSFGTGNNQPQHF; cdr3_nt: TGTGCCAGCAGCTTCGGGACAGGGAACAATCAGCCCCAGCATTTT; j_call: TRBJ1-5; clone_size: once; d_call: TRBD1; v_call: TRBV7-8
cdr3_aa: CASSLGTSGAYNEQFF; cdr3_nt: TGTGCCAGCAGCCTTGGGACTAGCGGAGCCTACAATGAGCAGTTCTTC; j_call: TRBJ2-1; clone_size: -; d_call: TRBD2; v_call: TRBV27
cdr3_aa: CASSMSAGGSDTQYF; cdr3_nt: TGTGCCAGTAGTATGTCCGCGGGAGGGTCAGATACGCAGTATTTT; j_call: TRBJ2-3; clone_size: -; d_call: TRBD2; v_call: TRBV19
cdr3_aa: CASTRSYNEQFF; cdr3_nt: TGTGCCAGCACTCGGTCCTACAATGAGCAGTTCTTC; j_call: TRBJ2-1; clone_size: once; d_call: -; v_call: TRBV25-1
cdr3_aa: CASSTGQGSSEQYF; cdr3_nt: TGTGCCAGCAGTACGGGACAGGGGTCCTCCGAGCAGTACTTC; j_call: TRBJ2-7; clone_size: medium-sized; d_call: TRBD1; v_call: TRBV2
cdr3_aa: CASRRQAGVDLTDTQYF; cdr3_nt: TGTGCCAGCAGACGTCAAGCGGGAGTCGATCTCACAGATACGCAGTATTTT; j_call: TRBJ2-3; clone_size: -; d_call: TRBD2; v_call: TRBV5-5
cdr3_aa: CASSLGASGGAFDEQFF; cdr3_nt: TGTGCCAGCAGCTTAGGGGCTAGCGGAGGGGCGTTCGATGAGCAGTTCTTC; j_call: TRBJ2-1; clone_size: -; d_call: TRBD2; v_call: TRBV7-7
cdr3_aa: CASSQETSGTDNTDTQYF; cdr3_nt: TGTGCCAGCAGCCAAGAGACTAGCGGGACCGATAACACAGATACGCAGTATTTT; j_call: TRBJ2-3; clone_size: -; d_call: TRBD2; v_call: TRBV4-2
cdr3_aa: CASGPATEAFF; cdr3_nt: TGTGCCAGCGGGCCTGCGACTGAAGCTTTCTTT; j_call: TRBJ1-1; clone_size: -; d_call: -; v_call: TRBV6-4
cdr3_aa: CASSMGGDQPQHF; cdr3_nt: TGCGCCAGCAGTATGGGGGGGGATCAGCCCCAGCATTTT; j_call: TRBJ1-5; clone_size: -; d_call: -; v_call: TRBV10-2
cdr3_aa: CTSSQVGTRLKNSNQPQHF; cdr3_nt: TGCACCAGCAGCCAAGTGGGGACACGTCTAAAGAATAGCAATCAGCCCCAGCATTTT; j_call: TRBJ1-5; clone_size: -; d_call: -; v_call: TRBV1
cdr3_aa: CASSLDSNEQYF; cdr3_nt: TGTGCCAGCAGCTTGGACAGTAACGAGCAGTACTTC; j_call: TRBJ2-7; clone_size: -; d_call: -; v_call: TRBV7-9
cdr3_aa: CASSSTGGWGDTQYF; cdr3_nt: TGTGCCAGCAGTTCTACAGGGGGCTGGGGGGATACGCAGTATTTT; j_call: TRBJ2-3; clone_size: -; d_call: TRBD1; v_call: TRBV6-5
cdr3_aa: CASSGDFSGANVLTF; cdr3_nt: TGTGCCAGCTCCGGGGACTTCTCTGGGGCCAACGTCCTGACTTTC; j_call: TRBJ2-6; clone_size: once; d_call: -; v_call: TRBV18
cdr3_aa: CASSARQVNTEAFF; cdr3_nt: TGTGCCAGCAGCGCCCGACAGGTGAACACTGAAGCTTTCTTT; j_call: TRBJ1-1; clone_size: -; d_call: -; v_call: TRBV9